These 14 T cell receptor beta chains share one sample of origin, sequenced in a study of blood T cell repertoires in COVID-19. This table comes from immunoSEQ multiplex PCR, and its TCRdb copy is limited to in-frame clones, with some not included. The data show about 58,000 clones, approximately 91% seen once. Sample: peripheral blood. These receptors all come from a woman between 70 and 85 years old with active COVID-19.

This clone was observed once. Within the sample, other DNA sequences also encode this same CDR3. The chain is built from TRBV11-2 and TRBJ1-1; 8 nucleotides align to TRBD1. J lost 2 bases, V lost 5 bases, and 4 bases had no gene match. Germline CDR1 is SGHAT and CDR2 is FQNNGV. The CDR3 consists of 14 residues. CDR3 coding DNA: TGTGCCAGCAGCCCCGGACAGGGTAACACTGAAGCTTTCTTT. It translates to CASSPGQGNTEAFF.

This chain links TRBV5-1 with TRBJ2-1; 11 positions match TRBD2. The CDR3 loop spans 14 amino acids. CDR1 is SGHRS, CDR2 YFSETQ, per germline. The V and J ends lost 5 bases and 6 bases, in that order; junction bases with no gene match: 4. The CDR3 here is CASRGLAVTNEQFF. The DNA for the CDR3 is TGCGCCAGCAGGGGACTAGCGGTAACCAATGAGCAGTTCTTC.

This CDR3 is CASSVGQSTDTQYF. CDR3 in DNA: TGTGCCAGCAGCGTTGGACAAAGCACAGATACGCAGTATTTT. This chain links TRBV2 with TRBJ2-3; maybe TRBD1 (5 bases). Germline lookup yields CDR1 SNHLY and CDR2 FYNNEI. This CDR3 is built from 14 residues. Trimming took off 6 bases at V and 0 bases at J, with 10 bases between the two ends.

J is TRBJ1-5 and V is TRBV15, with TRBD1 identical over 10 bases. In germline, CDR1 is LNHNV, CDR2 YYDKDF (reference sequence). Losses at the gene ends were 0 bases for V and 6 bases for J; bases not matched to a gene: 5. The CDR3 runs 16 residues. CDR3 sequence (DNA): TGTGCCACCAGCAGAGATGGGACAGGGGTACCTCAGCCCCAGCATTTT. As protein: CATSRDGTGVPQPQHF. Drawing the rest from reference TRBV15 and TRBJ1-5, the complete variable domain is DAMVIQNPRYQVTQFGKPVTLSCSQTLNHNVMYWYQQKSSQAPKLLFHYYDKDFNNEADTPDNFQSRRPNTSFCFLDIRSPGLGDTAMYLCATSRDGTGVPQPQHFGDGTRLSIL.

The gene calls are TRBV27 and TRBJ1-1; D unresolved. This CDR3 has 13 amino acids. V dropped 0 bases and J dropped 10 bases, with 12 bases sitting between them. From germline, CDR1 is MNHEY and CDR2 SMNVEV (reference sequence). Here the CDR3 DNA reads TGTGCCAGCAGTTTATCGGCAATTAGCCGAGCTTTCTTT. Translation: CASSLSAISRAFF.

Only a few counts were recorded for this clone. The gene calls are TRBV19 and TRBJ2-5, with 8 bases identical to TRBD1. CDR1 and CDR2 from the germline V gene are LNHDA and SQIVND (reference sequence). Germline trimming cut 3 bases from V and 3 bases from J; bases unmatched to any gene: 6. There are 15 residues in the CDR3. CDR3 in amino acids: CASSIILDREETQYF. The CDR3 DNA sequence: TGTGCCAGTAGTATTATTCTGGACAGGGAAGAGACCCAGTACTTC. Filled out from reference TRBV19 and TRBJ2-5, the complete variable domain reads DGGITQSPKYLFRKEGQNVTLSCEQNLNHDAMYWYRQDPGQGLRLIYYSQIVNDFQKGDIAEGYSVSREKKESFPLTVTSAQKNPTAFYLCASSIILDREETQYFGPGTRLLVL.

V gene TRBV3-1 (or the pseudogene TRBV3-2) combines with J gene TRBJ1-1, with D uncertain. V gave up 1 base and J gave up 1 base, with 7 bases separating them. CDR3 size: 14 residues. Germline assignment: CDR1 LGHDT and CDR2 YNNKEL (reference sequence). The CDR3 loop reads CASSQAPRNTEAFF. As DNA, the CDR3 is TGTGCCAGCAGCCAAGCCCCCAGGAACACTGAAGCTTTCTTT.

By share of the sample, this clone is medium-sized. The gene calls are TRBV6-6 and TRBJ2-7, with a weak D call TRBD1 (6 bases). The CDR3 length is 13 residues. Germline V gene lookup returns CDR1 MNHNY and CDR2 SVGAGI (reference sequence). V lost 7 bases and J 2 bases, leaving 12 bases between the germline ends. CDR3: CASNGGSTYEQYF. CDR3 sequence (DNA): TGTGCCAGCAATGGGGGCAGTACCTACGAGCAGTACTTC.

The rearrangement uses TRBV28 and TRBJ2-3; 8 bases are shared with TRBD2. The V segment lost 1 base and the J segment 2 bases; nucleotides outside the gene matches: 8. The V gene's germline CDR1 is MDHEN and CDR2 SYDVKM. The CDR3 is made up of 17 amino acids. The CDR3: CASSLFSGSGLTDTQYF. In DNA, the CDR3 is TGTGCCAGCAGTTTATTCAGCGGGAGCGGCCTCACAGATACGCAGTATTTT.

The V and J genes are TRBV7-3 and TRBJ2-1; the D gene is possibly TRBD2 (6 bases). V lost 1 base, J lost 7 bases, and 11 bases lay in between. There are 14 residues in the CDR3. CDR1 and CDR2 (germline): SGHTA, FQGTGA. This CDR3 reads CASSLRREGNEQFF. Here the CDR3 DNA reads TGTGCCAGCAGCTTAAGGAGGGAAGGGAATGAGCAGTTCTTC.

V gene TRBV19 combines with J gene TRBJ2-5; 7 bases agree with TRBD2. Germline V gene sequence: CDR1 LNHDA, CDR2 SQIVND (reference sequence). The J segment lost 0 bases and the V segment lost 2 bases, leaving 6 bases of the junction unmatched. The CDR3 contains 16 residues. For the CDR3, the DNA is TGTGCCAGTAGTATATGGGCTAGCGGTTACCAAGAGACCCAGTACTTC. Amino acids: CASSIWASGYQETQYF.

This chain joins TRBV7-8 and TRBJ2-7; TRBD2 matches 8 bases. With 0 bases clipped from V and 2 bases from J, the junction kept 12 bases outside the gene matches. Germline values: CDR1 SGHVS, CDR2 FQNEAQ. This CDR3 has 18 residues. The DNA for the CDR3 is TGTGCCAGCAGCTTAGCCACTCGGGGGGGAGTGAGACCCTACGAGCAGTACTTC. Its protein is CASSLATRGGVRPYEQYF.

This clone was picked up a small number of times. The chain combines TRBV5-1 with TRBJ1-1, with 7 bases identical to TRBD1. The CDR3 consists of 12 residues. V gave up 6 bases and J gave up 4 bases; unmatched junction bases: 3. Germline V gives CDR1 SGHRS, CDR2 YFSETQ. The CDR3 is CASTPGGTEAFF. CDR3 nucleotides: TGCGCCAGCACCCCAGGGGGCACTGAAGCTTTCTTT. Full variable domain (outside the CDR3, taken from reference TRBV5-1 and TRBJ1-1): KAGVTQTPRYLIKTRGQQVTLSCSPISGHRSVSWYQQTPGQGLQFLFEYFSETQRNKGNFPGRFSGRQFSNSRSEMNVSTLELGDSALYLCASTPGGTEAFFGQGTRLTVV.

J is TRBJ2-7 and V is TRBV11-1; 8 bases align to TRBD1. The J segment lost 4 bases and the V segment lost 1 base, leaving 3 bases of the junction unmatched. The germline V gene has CDR1 SGHAT and CDR2 FQDESV (reference sequence). There are 14 residues in the CDR3. Here the CDR3 DNA reads TGTGCCAGCAGCTTAGACACAGGGGGGTACGAGCAGTACTTC. Its protein is CASSLDTGGYEQYF.